The sequence of this TCR beta chain was determined in a study of cytotoxic CD8 clonotypes in ibrutinib-treated CLL. Using immunoSEQ multiplex PCR, the repertoire was profiled, and TCRdb retains in-frame clones only, with some absent. The table lists approximately 100,000 clones, approximately 58% of them singletons, with about 40% in the top ten. This clone was seen a handful of times. The V end lost 6 bases, the J end lost 2 bases, and 13 bases lay between the germline ends. This CDR3 is 14 amino acids long. Per the germline V gene, CDR1 is SGHTA and CDR2 is FQGNSA. This chain uses TRBV7-2 with TRBJ1-1; tentatively, D is TRBD1 (5 bases). This specimen consisted of PBMCs, obtained after 24 months of ibrutinib treatment. This receptor was taken from a human donor with chronic lymphocytic leukemia. The CDR3 DNA is TGTGCCAGCAGACCCGACAGACTTAACACTGAAGCTTTCTTT. Its protein is CASRPDRLNTEAFF.